These 4 T cell receptor beta chains came from one sample sequenced in a study of CD8+ T cells in alopecia areata (dated by TCRdb to between 2017 and 2018). The library came from the immunoSEQ multiplex PCR assay. RNA was extracted from all samples and reverse transcribed into cDNA as template for TCR sequencing. Entries here come from immuneACCESS through TCRdb and include only in-frame sequences with V and J called. Some clones fail to appear in such tables; in the studies checked, an unresolved V gene covers under half of the shortfall, and the cause of the remainder is unknown. This sample is represented by roughly 230,000 clones; around two fifths of them were singletons. The ten largest clones represent roughly 2.6% of the sample. This specimen's treatment or condition label, interpreted: oral pan-JAK inhibitor, 5-10 mg twice daily. The material sequenced was CD4+ T cells sorted from blood, taken between weeks 36 and 40, from a patient treated with tofacitinib. The receptors shown here come from a human donor with alopecia areata.

Only a few counts were recorded for this clone. J is TRBJ1-1 and V is TRBV29-1; 9 bases match TRBD1. The ends lost 5 bases at V and 1 base at J; junction bases unmatched: 2. The CDR3 is 13 amino acids. CDR1 is SQVTM and CDR2 is ANQGSEA in the germline V gene. This chain's CDR3 is CSVRQGENTEAFF. CDR3 DNA sequence: TGCAGCGTTAGACAGGGGGAGAACACTGAAGCTTTCTTT. The whole variable domain, filled in from reference TRBV29-1 and TRBJ1-1, reads SAVISQKPSRDICQRGTSLTIQCQVDSQVTMMFWYRQQPGQSLTLIATANQGSEATYESGFVIDKFPISRPNLTFSTLTVSNMSPEDSSIYLCSVRQGENTEAFFGQGTRLTVV.

This chain links TRBV27 with TRBJ1-2; no reliable D call. Trimming removed 2 bases from V and 4 bases from J, with 11 bases in between. This CDR3 contains 14 residues. CDR1 is MNHEY and CDR2 is SMNVEV in the germline V gene (reference sequence). The CDR3 is CASSLKGLGYGYTF. The CDR3 DNA is TGTGCCAGCAGTTTAAAAGGTCTGGGCTATGGCTACACCTTC.

This chain links TRBV29-1 with TRBJ2-5, with unresolved D. Trimming cost V 3 bases and J 2 bases, with 13 bases left between them. From germline, CDR1 is SQVTM and CDR2 ANQGSEA. The CDR3 sequence is 14 residues long. CDR3 sequence: CSVERLLLQETQYF. CDR3 DNA sequence: TGCAGCGTTGAGAGGCTGCTATTACAAGAGACCCAGTACTTC.

The rearrangement uses TRBV9 and TRBJ1-1; D possibly corresponds to TRBD1 (5 bases). The CDR3 has 12 residues. V was trimmed by 2 bases and J by 10 bases, leaving 12 bases between them. Germline-derived CDR1 and CDR2 are SGDLS and YYNGEE. This CDR3 is CASSVGERGAFF. CDR3 nucleotides: TGTGCCAGCAGCGTGGGGGAGAGGGGAGCTTTCTTT.